This TCR beta chain was captured in a study of blood T cell repertoires in COVID-19. Study summary: Samples representing acute and convalescent COVID-19 were sourced from the United States, Italy and Spain.

The germline gives CDR1 MNHEY, CDR2 SVGAGI. This CDR3 contains 14 residues. The V and J ends lost 6 bases and 4 bases, in that order; junction bases with no gene match: 5. Using immunoSEQ multiplex PCR, the repertoire was profiled, and TCRdb retains in-frame clones only, with some absent. Found here are approximately 200,000 clones, roughly 81% of them singletons; the top ten hold over 9.5%. Patients of the Seattle cohort, enrolled during active infection, were followed longitudinally. Sequenced material: peripheral blood. The chain has TRBV6-5 and TRBJ2-5; TRBD1 agrees at 10 bases. This clonotype originated in an elderly woman with COVID-19, enrolled during active disease. This CDR3 is CASRGQGSRETQYF. In DNA form, the CDR3 reads TGTGCCAGCAGGGGACAGGGGTCCAGAGAGACCCAGTACTTC.